A single TCR beta chain is shown here with its context. Its antigen is unidentified. This CDR3 spans 17 amino acids. In germline, CDR1 is MGHDK, CDR2 SYGVNS. The sample belongs to a study of blood T cells in healthy people across ages. For the second PCR, which ran for roughly 7 to 11 cycles, a sample-barcoded 5' primer and a J-beta primer mix were used. MiXCR, applied by TCRdb to the 5' RACE reads, yields one record per CDR3 protein. The table shows some 860,000 distinct CDR3 sequences, with around 50% occurring only once. Study results and limitations: Bulk PBMC profiling left naive and antigen-experienced comparisons inconclusive.

The source is a man aged 40-49 years in good health. The rearrangement uses TRBV25-1 and TRBJ2-5, with D perhaps assigned TRBD1 or TRBD2 (5 bases each). The J call may be incorrect, as the DNA end agrees better with TRBJ2-7. The sample consisted of blood. The CDR3 region is CASSGGSFVAGLGEQYF. DNA of the CDR3: TGTGCCAGCAGTGGGGGGAGTTTTGTCGCAGGGCTTGGCGAGCAGTACTTC.